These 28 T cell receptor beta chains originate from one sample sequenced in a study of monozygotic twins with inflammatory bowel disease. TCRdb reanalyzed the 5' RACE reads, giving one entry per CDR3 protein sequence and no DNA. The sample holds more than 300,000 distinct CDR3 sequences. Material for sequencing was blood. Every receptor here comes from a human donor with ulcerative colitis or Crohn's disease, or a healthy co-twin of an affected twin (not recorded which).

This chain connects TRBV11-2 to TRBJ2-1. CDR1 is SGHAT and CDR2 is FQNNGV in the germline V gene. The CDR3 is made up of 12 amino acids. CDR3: CASSLNYHEQFF.

CDR3 loop: CATSSMRGVDTQYF. This chain links TRBV15 with TRBJ2-3; the D gene TCRdb calls, TRBD1, cannot be checked with no DNA. Germline V lookup: CDR1 LNHNV, CDR2 YYDKDF (reference sequence). CDR3 length: 14 residues.

The CDR3 protein is CASIPPDRLREKLFF. The chain has TRBV28 and TRBJ1-4. The CDR3 sequence is 15 residues long. Germline values: CDR1 MDHEN, CDR2 SYDVKM.

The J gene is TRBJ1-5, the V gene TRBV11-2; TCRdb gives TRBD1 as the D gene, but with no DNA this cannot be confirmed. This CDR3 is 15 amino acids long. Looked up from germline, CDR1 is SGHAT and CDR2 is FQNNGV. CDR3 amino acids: CASSWTGTGNQPQHF.

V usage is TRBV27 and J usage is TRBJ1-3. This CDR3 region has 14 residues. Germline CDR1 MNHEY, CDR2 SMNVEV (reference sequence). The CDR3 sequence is CASRSTFSGNTIYF.

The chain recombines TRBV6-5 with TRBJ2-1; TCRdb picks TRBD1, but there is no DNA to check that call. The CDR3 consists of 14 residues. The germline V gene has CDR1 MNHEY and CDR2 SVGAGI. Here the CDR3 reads CASSNGHSYNEQFF.

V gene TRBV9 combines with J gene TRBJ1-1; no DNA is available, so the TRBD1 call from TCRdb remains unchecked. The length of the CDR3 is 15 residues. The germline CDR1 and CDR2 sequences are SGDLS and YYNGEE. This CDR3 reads CASSVATGGWTEAFF.

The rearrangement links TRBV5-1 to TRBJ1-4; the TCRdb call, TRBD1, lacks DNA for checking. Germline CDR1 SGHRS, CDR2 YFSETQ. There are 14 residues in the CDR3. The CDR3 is CASSYREANEKLFF. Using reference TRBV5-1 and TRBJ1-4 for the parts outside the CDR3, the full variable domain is KAGVTQTPRYLIKTRGQQVTLSCSPISGHRSVSWYQQTPGQGLQFLFEYFSETQRNKGNFPGRFSGRQFSNSRSEMNVSTLELGDSALYLCASSYREANEKLFFGSGTQLSVL.

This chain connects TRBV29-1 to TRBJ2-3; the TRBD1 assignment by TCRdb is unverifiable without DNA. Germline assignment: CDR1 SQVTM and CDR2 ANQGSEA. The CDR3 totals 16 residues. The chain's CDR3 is CSVEDPGAGGTDTQYF.

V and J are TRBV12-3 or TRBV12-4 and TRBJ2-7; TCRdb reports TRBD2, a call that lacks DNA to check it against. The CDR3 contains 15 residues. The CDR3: CASSPSRGLVYEQYF.

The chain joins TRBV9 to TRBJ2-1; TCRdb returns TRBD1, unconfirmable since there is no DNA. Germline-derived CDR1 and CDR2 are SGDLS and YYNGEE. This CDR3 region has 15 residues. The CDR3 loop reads CASSGDVGVYNEQFF.

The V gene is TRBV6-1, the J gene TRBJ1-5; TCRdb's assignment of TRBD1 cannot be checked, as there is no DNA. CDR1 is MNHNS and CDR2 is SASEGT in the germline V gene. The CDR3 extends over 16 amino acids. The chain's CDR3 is CASSDGGRGRNQPQHF.

The chain's CDR3 is CASSLAQGWTEAFF. The gene calls are TRBV7-9 and TRBJ1-1. The CDR3 loop spans 14 amino acids. Per the germline V gene, CDR1 is SEHNR and CDR2 is FQNEAQ (reference sequence).

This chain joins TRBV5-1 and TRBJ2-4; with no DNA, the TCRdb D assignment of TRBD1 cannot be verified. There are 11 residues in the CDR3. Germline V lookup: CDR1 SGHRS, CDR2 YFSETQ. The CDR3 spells CASTDSSVQYF.

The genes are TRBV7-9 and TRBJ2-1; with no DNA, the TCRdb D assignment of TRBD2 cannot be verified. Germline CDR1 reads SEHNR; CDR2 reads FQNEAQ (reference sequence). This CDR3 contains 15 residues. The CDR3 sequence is CASSPPGLDYNEQFF.

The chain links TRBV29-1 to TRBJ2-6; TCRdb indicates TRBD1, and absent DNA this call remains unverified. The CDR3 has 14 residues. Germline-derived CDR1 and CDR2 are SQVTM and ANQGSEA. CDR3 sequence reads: CSVEGGTGANVLTF.

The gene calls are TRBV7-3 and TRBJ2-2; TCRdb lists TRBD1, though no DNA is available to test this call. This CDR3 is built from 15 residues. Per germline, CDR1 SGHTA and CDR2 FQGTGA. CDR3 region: CASSSVGAGTGELFF.

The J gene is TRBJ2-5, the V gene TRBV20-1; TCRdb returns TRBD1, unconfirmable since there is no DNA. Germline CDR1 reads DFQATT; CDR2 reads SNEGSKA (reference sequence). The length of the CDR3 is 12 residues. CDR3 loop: CSALFREETQYF.

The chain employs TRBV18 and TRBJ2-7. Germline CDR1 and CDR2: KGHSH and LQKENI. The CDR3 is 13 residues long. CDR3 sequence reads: CASSNEGPYEQYF. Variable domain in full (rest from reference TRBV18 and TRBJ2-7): NAGVMQNPRHLVRRRGQEARLRCSPMKGHSHVYWYRQLPEEGLKFMVYLQKENIIDESGMPKERFSAEFPKEGPSILRIQQVVRGDSAAYFCASSNEGPYEQYFGPGTRLTVT.

CDR3 protein: CASSLAGTGGLFNEQFF. V is TRBV5-1 and J is TRBJ2-1; there is no DNA to check the TCRdb D call of TRBD1. The V gene's germline CDR1 is SGHRS and CDR2 YFSETQ. The length of the CDR3 is 17 residues.

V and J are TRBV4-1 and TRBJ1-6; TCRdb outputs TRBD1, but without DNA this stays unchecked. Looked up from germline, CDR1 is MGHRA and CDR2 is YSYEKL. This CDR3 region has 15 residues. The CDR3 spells CASSPEGQMNSPLHF.

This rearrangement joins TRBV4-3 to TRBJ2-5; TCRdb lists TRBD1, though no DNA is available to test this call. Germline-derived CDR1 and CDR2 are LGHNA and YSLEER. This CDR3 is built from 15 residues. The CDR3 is CASSQAIQGGETQYF.

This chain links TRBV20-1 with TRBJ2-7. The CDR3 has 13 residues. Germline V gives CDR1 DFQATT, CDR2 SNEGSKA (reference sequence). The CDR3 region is CSARDRSRHEQYF.

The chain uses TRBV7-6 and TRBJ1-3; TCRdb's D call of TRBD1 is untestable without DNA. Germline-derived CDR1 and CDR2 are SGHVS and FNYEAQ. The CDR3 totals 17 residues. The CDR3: CASSLPSPWQTGNTIYF. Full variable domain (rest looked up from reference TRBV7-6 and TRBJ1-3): GAGVSQSPRYKVTKRGQDVALRCDPISGHVSLYWYRQALGQGPEFLTYFNYEAQQDKSGLPNDRFSAERPEGSISTLTIQRTEQRDSAMYRCASSLPSPWQTGNTIYFGEGSWLTVV.

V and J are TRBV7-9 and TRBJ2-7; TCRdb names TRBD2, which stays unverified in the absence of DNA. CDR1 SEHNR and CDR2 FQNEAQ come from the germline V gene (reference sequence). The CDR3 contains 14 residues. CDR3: CASTSEALSYEQYF.

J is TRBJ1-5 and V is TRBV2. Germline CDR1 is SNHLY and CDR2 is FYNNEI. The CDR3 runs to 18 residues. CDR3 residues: CASSEGALVVRYNQPQHF.

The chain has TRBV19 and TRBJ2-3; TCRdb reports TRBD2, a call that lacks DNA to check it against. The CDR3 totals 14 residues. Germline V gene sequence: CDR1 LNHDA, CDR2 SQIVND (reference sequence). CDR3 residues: CASRSGGGLDTQYF.

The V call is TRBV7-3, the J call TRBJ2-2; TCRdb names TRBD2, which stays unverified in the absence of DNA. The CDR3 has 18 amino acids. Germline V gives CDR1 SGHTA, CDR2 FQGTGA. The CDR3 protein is CASSLGSGGSANTGELFF. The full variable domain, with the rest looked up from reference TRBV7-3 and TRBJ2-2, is GAGVSQTPSNKVTEKGKYVELRCDPISGHTALYWYRQSLGQGPEFLIYFQGTGAADDSGLPNDRFFAVRPEGSVSTLKIQRTERGDSAVYLCASSLGSGGSANTGELFFGEGSRLTVL.